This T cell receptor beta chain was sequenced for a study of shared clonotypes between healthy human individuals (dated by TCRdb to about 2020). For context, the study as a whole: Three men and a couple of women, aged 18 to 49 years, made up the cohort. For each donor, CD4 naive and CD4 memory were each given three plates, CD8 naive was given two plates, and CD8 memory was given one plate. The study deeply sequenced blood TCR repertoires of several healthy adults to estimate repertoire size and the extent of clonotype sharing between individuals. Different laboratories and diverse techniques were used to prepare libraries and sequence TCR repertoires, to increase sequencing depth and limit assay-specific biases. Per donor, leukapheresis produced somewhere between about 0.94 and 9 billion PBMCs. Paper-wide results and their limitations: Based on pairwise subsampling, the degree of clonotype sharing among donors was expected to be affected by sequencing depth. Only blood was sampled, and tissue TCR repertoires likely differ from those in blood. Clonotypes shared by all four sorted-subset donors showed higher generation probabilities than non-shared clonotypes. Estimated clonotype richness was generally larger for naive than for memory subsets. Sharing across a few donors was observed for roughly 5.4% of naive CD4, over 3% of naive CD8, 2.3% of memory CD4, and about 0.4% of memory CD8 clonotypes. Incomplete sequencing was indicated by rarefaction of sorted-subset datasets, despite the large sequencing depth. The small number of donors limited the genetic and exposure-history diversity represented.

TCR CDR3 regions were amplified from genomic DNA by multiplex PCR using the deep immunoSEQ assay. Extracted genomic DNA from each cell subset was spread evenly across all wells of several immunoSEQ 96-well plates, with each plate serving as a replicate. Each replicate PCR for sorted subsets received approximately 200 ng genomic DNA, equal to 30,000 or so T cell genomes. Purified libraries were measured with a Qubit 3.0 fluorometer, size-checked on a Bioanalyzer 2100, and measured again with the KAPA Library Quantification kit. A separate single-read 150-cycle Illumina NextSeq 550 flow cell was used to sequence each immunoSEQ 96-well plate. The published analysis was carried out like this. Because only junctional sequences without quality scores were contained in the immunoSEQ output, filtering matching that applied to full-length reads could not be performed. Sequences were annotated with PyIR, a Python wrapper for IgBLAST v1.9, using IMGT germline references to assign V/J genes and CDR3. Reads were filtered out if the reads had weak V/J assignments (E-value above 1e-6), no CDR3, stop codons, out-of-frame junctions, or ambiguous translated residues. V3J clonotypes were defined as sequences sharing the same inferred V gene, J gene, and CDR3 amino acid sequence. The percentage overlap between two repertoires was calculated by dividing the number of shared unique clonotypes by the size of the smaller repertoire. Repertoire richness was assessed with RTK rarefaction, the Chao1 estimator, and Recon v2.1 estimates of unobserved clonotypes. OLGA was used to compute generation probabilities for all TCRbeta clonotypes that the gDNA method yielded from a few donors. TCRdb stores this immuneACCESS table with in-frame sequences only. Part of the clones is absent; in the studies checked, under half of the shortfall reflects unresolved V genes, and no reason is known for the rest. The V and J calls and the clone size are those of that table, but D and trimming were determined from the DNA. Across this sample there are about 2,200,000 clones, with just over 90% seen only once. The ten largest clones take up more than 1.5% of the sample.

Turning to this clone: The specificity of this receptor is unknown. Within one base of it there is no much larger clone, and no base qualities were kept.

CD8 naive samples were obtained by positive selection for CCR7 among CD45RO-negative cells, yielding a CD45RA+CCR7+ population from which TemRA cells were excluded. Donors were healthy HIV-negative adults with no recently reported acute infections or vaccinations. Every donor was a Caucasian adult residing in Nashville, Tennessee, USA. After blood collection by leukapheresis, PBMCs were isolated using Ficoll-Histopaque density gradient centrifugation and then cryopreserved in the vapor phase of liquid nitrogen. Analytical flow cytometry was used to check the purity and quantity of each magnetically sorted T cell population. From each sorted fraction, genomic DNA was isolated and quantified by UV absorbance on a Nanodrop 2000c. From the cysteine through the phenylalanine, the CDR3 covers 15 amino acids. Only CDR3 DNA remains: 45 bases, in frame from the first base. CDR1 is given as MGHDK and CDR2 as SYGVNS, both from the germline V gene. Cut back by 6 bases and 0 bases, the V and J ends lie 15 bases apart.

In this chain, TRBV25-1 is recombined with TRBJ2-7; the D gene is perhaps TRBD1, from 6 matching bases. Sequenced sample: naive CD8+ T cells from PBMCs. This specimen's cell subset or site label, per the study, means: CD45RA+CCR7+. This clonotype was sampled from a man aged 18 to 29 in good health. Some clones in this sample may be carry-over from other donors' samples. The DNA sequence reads TGTGCCAGCAGCCATTCGGACAGTCCCTCCTACGAGCAGTACTTC. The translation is CASSHSDSPSYEQYF.